This T cell receptor beta chain stems from a study of cytomegalovirus exposure and HLA in healthy donors. Whole-study findings and limits: Owing to their indistinguishability, certain V segments, notably TRBV6-2 and TRBV6-3, were excluded.

A note on this clone: What it binds is unknown.

Per germline, CDR1 MNHNY and CDR2 SVGAGI (reference sequence). The length of the CDR3 is 12 residues. V was clipped by 10 bases and J by 4 bases; unmatched bases: 4. Use of 60 Vbeta and 13 Jbeta primers characterized the PCR. Some clones are missing from TCRdb's copy, which holds only in-frame ones; the method was immunoSEQ multiplex PCR. The sample has around 97,000 clones, 79% seen once. The clonotype comes from a man between 50 and 59 years old in good health and CMV-seropositive. Sequenced input: PBMCs. The chain combines TRBV6-6 with TRBJ2-7, with 10 bases identical to TRBD1. The CDR3 bases are TGTGCCATAGGACAGGGGGGTTACGAGCAGTACTTC. It is translated as CAIGQGGYEQYF.